This T cell receptor (beta chain) was profiled in a study of blood T cell repertoires in COVID-19. Turning to the study itself: Sources were T cells, B-cell-depleted T cells, or PBMCs; the material itself was cDNA or gDNA.

Deletions cut 4 bases from V and 6 bases from J, with 12 bases between. Per germline, CDR1 SNHLY and CDR2 FYNNEI. CDR3 length: 13 amino acids. Participants were placed into cohorts based on the clinical history they reported. Methods used by the authors: Amplification of reference gene primers was used by the study to estimate nucleated cell counts. TCRdb keeps only in-frame clones here, not all; method: immunoSEQ multiplex PCR. Clone size and V and J calls were adopted from that table, with D and trimming inferred from the DNA. The data show 200,000 to 250,000 clones, 82% seen once. Sequencing was carried out using PBMCs or T cells enriched from blood (not recorded which). This chain links TRBV2 with TRBJ1-1, with D unresolved. The sequence was collected from a woman aged 55-75 years who had recovered from COVID-19. CDR3 sequence reads: CASSGSGKAEAFF. In nucleotides, the CDR3 is TGTGCCAGCAGTGGGTCGGGGAAGGCTGAAGCTTTCTTT.